The sequence of this T cell receptor (beta chain) was determined in a study of blood T cell repertoires in COVID-19. On the study more broadly: COVID-19 samples, acute and convalescent, were from the United States, Italy and Spain.

Original processing methods: Estimation of nucleated cell counts relied on the amplification of reference gene primers. Profiled with immunoSEQ multiplex PCR; TCRdb holds only in-frame clones, not every one. Clonal size and the V and J genes are those of that table, whereas D and trimming came from the DNA. The sample holds 200,000 to 250,000 clones, roughly 80% seen once. Trimming at V came to 4 bases and at J to 8 bases, leaving 10 bases not matched to a gene. The CDR3 covers 14 residues. From germline, CDR1 is MNHEY and CDR2 SVGEGT. This clone turned up a few times. The source is a young woman with acute or convalescent COVID-19. Material for sequencing was peripheral blood. The J gene is TRBJ1-2, the V gene TRBV6-2 or TRBV6-3; 7 bases are shared with TRBD1. The CDR3 here is CASSSLMTGHGYTF. CDR3 coding DNA: TGTGCCAGCAGTTCCTTAATGACAGGGCACGGCTACACCTTC.